This TCR beta chain originates from a study of T cells expressing NK-cell markers. On the study more broadly: Seven donors tested HCMV-seropositive and one tested seronegative among the eight sequenced. Study-level findings and limits: Whether the expanded NKG2C+ T cell clones recognized HCMV remained unclear. Dominant NKG2C+ clonotype frequencies of about 1.0-8% of CD8+ T cells were measured in about 6 donors.

TCRdb reprocessed the 5' RACE reads; each CDR3 protein has one entry and no DNA is given. Recorded for this sample: about 260,000 distinct CDR3 sequences. Germline V CDR1 and CDR2: SGHRS, YFSETQ. The CDR3 runs 15 residues. Remarks on this clonotype: The target antigen is unknown.

The chain carries TRBV5-1 and TRBJ2-1. Specimen: blood T cells: a sorted CD56 or NKG2C T cell subset, CD4+ or CD8+ T cells, or bulk PBMC T cells (not recorded which). This sequence was found in a man aged 18 to 29 in good health. The CDR3 is CASSLVRRDYNEQFF.